This T cell receptor (beta chain) was identified during a study of vaccination and CD4 T cells after COVID-19. Germline lookup yields CDR1 SGHTS and CDR2 YDEGEE. Trimming left V 1 base short and J 4 bases short, with 11 bases between. CDR3 size: 14 residues. Study findings and constraints: Median counts of SARS-CoV-2-reactive clonotypes increased from about 20 to 38; this difference was not significant.

Stated treatment: roughly 10-day PBMC culture with coronavirus spike peptide pools or control peptides (ViraFEST assay). The Oncomine TCR Beta short-read assay was applied to DNA of cultured CD4+ T cells. MiXCR, applied by TCRdb to the PCR reads, yields one record per CDR3 protein. The table records 20,000 or so distinct CDR3 sequences, about three fifths of them present only once. Details on this clonotype: Its antigen is still unknown.

This clonotype originated in a human donor who had recovered from COVID-19. The sample comprised CD4+ T cells from blood, cultured in vitro. This chain joins TRBV5-8 and TRBJ1-1, with no clear D. In DNA, the CDR3 is TGTGCCAGCAGCTTGTTACGGTTGAGCACTGAAGCTTTCTTT. It is translated as CASSLLRLSTEAFF.